Sequencing of this TCR beta chain was carried out in a study of blood T cell repertoires in COVID-19. Generated by immunoSEQ multiplex PCR, the TCRdb table keeps only in-frame clones and is missing some. The repertoire holds roughly 410,000 clones, with roughly 90% as singletons. This CDR3 is 14 amino acids long. Germline values: CDR1 MNHEY, CDR2 SMNVEV (reference sequence). V was trimmed by 5 bases and J by 6 bases, leaving 13 bases between them. Sequenced sample: peripheral blood. V gene TRBV27 combines with J gene TRBJ1-4, with a tentative D call TRBD1 (5 bases). This TCR came from a woman in her 40s with COVID-19, enrolled during active disease. The DNA of the CDR3 is TGTGCCAGCAGTAACCGGAGGGGTGATGAAAAACTGTTTTTT. It specifies CASSNRRGDEKLFF.